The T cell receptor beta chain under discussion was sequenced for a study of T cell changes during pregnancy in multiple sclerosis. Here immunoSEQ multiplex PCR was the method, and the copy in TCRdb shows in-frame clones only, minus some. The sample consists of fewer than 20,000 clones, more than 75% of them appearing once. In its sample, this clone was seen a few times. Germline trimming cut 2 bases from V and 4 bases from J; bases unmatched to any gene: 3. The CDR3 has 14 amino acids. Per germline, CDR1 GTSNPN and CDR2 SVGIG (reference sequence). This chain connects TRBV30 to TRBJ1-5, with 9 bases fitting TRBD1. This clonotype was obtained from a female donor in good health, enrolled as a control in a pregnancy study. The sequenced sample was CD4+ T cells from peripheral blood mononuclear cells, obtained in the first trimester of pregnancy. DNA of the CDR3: TGTGCCTGGAGTAGGACAGGGGTTAATCAGCCCCAGCATTTT. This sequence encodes CAWSRTGVNQPQHF.